The sequence of this TCR beta chain was determined in a study of blood T cell repertoires in COVID-19. Per the germline V gene, CDR1 is LNHDA and CDR2 is SQIVND (reference sequence). The CDR3 consists of 14 residues. The ends were cut back, 5 bases at V and 2 bases at J, with 12 bases in the middle. Original methodology: Nucleated cell counts were estimated from reference gene primer amplification. Using immunoSEQ multiplex PCR, the repertoire was profiled, and TCRdb retains in-frame clones only, with some absent. V, J and clone size are taken as reported in that table, and D and trimming were inferred from the DNA itself. Found here are approximately 190,000 clones, 84% of them singletons; the top ten hold less than 8.5%. Enrolled through a virtual design, the participants were between 18 and 89 years of age and came from roughly 22 US areas. The study counted Cohort 3 donors as recovered given two negative PCRs, clearance, or symptom resolution.

V gene TRBV19 combines with J gene TRBJ2-5; D ambiguous. The origin of this receptor is a man aged 40-49 years who had recovered from COVID-19. Sequencing input: PBMCs or T cells enriched from blood (not recorded which). CDR3 sequence: CASSSLHIQETQYF. CDR3 DNA sequence: TGTGCCAGTAGTTCGTTACATATACAAGAGACCCAGTACTTC.